This T cell receptor (beta chain) appears in the sequencing data of a study of cytomegalovirus exposure and HLA in healthy donors. Study-level findings and limits: It was 164 TCR beta chains that were listed as cytomegalovirus-associated.

V was clipped by 5 bases and J by 5 bases; unmatched bases: 9. The germline V gene encodes CDR1 LGHNT and CDR2 FRNRAP. The CDR3 spans 15 residues. As concerns this clone: Its specificity is unknown.

Libraries were prepared by immunoSEQ multiplex PCR; TCRdb keeps only in-frame clonotypes and omits some of them. This table has 120,000 to 150,000 clones, roughly 87% appearing once. Sequencing was done on a sample of PBMCs. This TCR was recovered from a man aged 18-30 years in good health and CMV-seropositive. This chain connects TRBV12-5 to TRBJ1-2; 9 bases match TRBD1. The CDR3 coding sequence is TGTGCTAGTGGTCCCCACCCCGGACAGGGGTATGGCTACACCTTC. Residues: CASGPHPGQGYGYTF.